Below, 26 T cell receptor beta chains from the same sample are listed, as sequenced in a study of blood T cell repertoires in COVID-19. Sequencing was performed with immunoSEQ multiplex PCR; in TCRdb, only in-frame clones are kept and a portion is missing. This table holds fewer than 250,000 clones, around 90% found once. The specimen was peripheral blood. These receptors were collected from a man aged 55-75 years with COVID-19, enrolled during active disease.

V is TRBV7-2 and J is TRBJ2-1; maybe TRBD1 (5 bases). V lost 3 bases and J lost 8, with 14 bases in between. Germline CDR1 and CDR2: SGHTA and FQGNSA. The length of the CDR3 is 14 residues. The CDR3 sequence: CASSLQGRMDEQFF. The CDR3 coding sequence is TGTGCCAGCAGCTTGCAGGGAAGAATGGATGAGCAGTTCTTC.

The chain is built from TRBV4-1 and TRBJ1-2, with 8 bases fitting TRBD1. V lost 2 bases and J lost 5; bases outside the gene matches: 7. CDR1 is MGHRA and CDR2 is YSYEKL in the germline V gene. The CDR3 has 15 residues. CDR3 bases: TGCGCCAGCAGCCAACAAACCACAGGGGGTTATGGCTACACCTTC. It is translated as CASSQQTTGGYGYTF.

This clone appeared once. The chain combines TRBV5-1 with TRBJ2-3, with D possibly being TRBD2 (7 bases). The V and J ends lost 0 bases and 2 bases respectively, with 10 bases between them. This CDR3 is 15 amino acids long. CDR1 SGHRS and CDR2 YFSETQ come from the germline V gene. As DNA, the CDR3 is TGCGCCAGCAGCTTGGCGGGGGGCGACACAGATACGCAGTATTTT. Amino acid sequence: CASSLAGGDTDTQYF.

Written as DNA, the CDR3 is TGTGCCAGCTCACGGTTTGGCAACACCGGGGAGCTGTTTTTT. Encoded protein: CASSRFGNTGELFF. The rearrangement links TRBV18 to TRBJ2-2, with D uncertain. V was pared by 4 bases and J by 2 bases, with 8 bases between. Germline assignment: CDR1 KGHSH and CDR2 LQKENI. The CDR3 extends over 14 amino acids.

The chain recombines TRBV19 with TRBJ1-1; D not resolved. Trimming removed 5 bases from V and 6 bases from J, with 13 bases in between. CDR1 is LNHDA and CDR2 is SQIVND in the germline V gene (reference sequence). The CDR3 is made up of 13 amino acids. The CDR3 nucleotides read TGTGCCAGTAGTGTAGCCAGACTGGCTGAAGCTTTCTTT. It yields the protein CASSVARLAEAFF.

J is TRBJ1-5 and V is TRBV12-1; the table gives TRBD1 as D, unverified against the DNA. TRBV12-1 is a recognized pseudogene. This CDR3 spans 17 amino acids. DNA of the CDR3: TGTGCCAGCAGCCCGCGGACACCGCAACCAAAAAATCAGCCCCAGCATTTT. Translated: CASSPRTPQPKNQPQHF.

The chain combines TRBV9 with TRBJ2-3; D is possibly TRBD1 (5 bases). V was shortened by 3 bases and J by 3 bases, with 8 bases between the two germline ends. Germline V gene lookup returns CDR1 SGDLS and CDR2 YYNGEE. This CDR3 contains 13 residues. In DNA, the CDR3 is TGTGCCAGCAGCGCCCAGGGTACAGATACGCAGTATTTT. Encoded protein: CASSAQGTDTQYF.

This chain links TRBV5-6 with TRBJ1-1; 9 bases align to TRBD1. CDR1 SGHDT and CDR2 YYEEEE come from the germline V gene. This CDR3 has 15 amino acids. Trimming removed 3 bases from V and 4 bases from J; junction bases left unmatched: 7. CDR3 coding DNA: TGTGCCAGCAGCTATCCGGACAGGGGAAGCACTGAAGCTTTCTTT. Protein sequence: CASSYPDRGSTEAFF.

This rearrangement joins TRBV30 to TRBJ2-7; 10 bases are a match to TRBD2. CDR1 is GTSNPN, CDR2 SVGIG, per germline (reference sequence). After removal of 3 bases from V and 4 bases from J, the junction contained 6 bases not matched to a gene. The CDR3 length is 14 residues. CDR3 DNA sequence: TGTGCCTGGAGGGGAATAGCGGGAGGTTACGAGCAGTACTTC. This sequence encodes CAWRGIAGGYEQYF. Complete variable domain (other parts from reference TRBV30 and TRBJ2-7): SQTIHQWPATLVQPVGSPLSLECTVEGTSNPNLYWYRQAAGRGLQLLFYSVGIGQISSEVPQNLSASRPQDRQFILSSKKLLLSDSGFYLCAWRGIAGGYEQYFGPGTRLTVT.

CDR3 DNA: TGTGCCACTACGACCGGGACAGGGTGGGATGAAAAACTGTTTTTT. This gives the protein CATTTGTGWDEKLFF. This sequence joins TRBV19 and TRBJ1-4; 9 positions match TRBD1. This CDR3 comprises 15 residues. Germline-derived CDR1 and CDR2 are LNHDA and SQIVND (reference sequence). After removal of 10 bases from V and 6 bases from J, the junction contained 12 bases not matched to a gene.

The rearrangement links TRBV7-2 to TRBJ1-2; 11 bases map to TRBD1. Unmatched junction bases numbered 1, after V lost 5 bases and J lost 2 bases. The CDR3 totals 14 residues. CDR1 and CDR2 from the germline V gene are SGHTA and FQGNSA. CDR3 sequence: CASSRDRGNYGYTF. The CDR3 DNA reads as TGTGCCAGCAGCCGGGACAGGGGGAACTATGGCTACACCTTC. Full variable domain (rest looked up from reference TRBV7-2 and TRBJ1-2): GAGVSQSPSNKVTEKGKDVELRCDPISGHTALYWYRQSLGQGLEFLIYFQGNSAPDKSGLPSDRFSAERTGGSVSTLTIQRTQQEDSAVYLCASSRDRGNYGYTFGSGTRLTVV.

The chain joins TRBV29-1 to TRBJ1-1; D not certain. Germline CDR1 SQVTM, CDR2 ANQGSEA. This CDR3 is 13 amino acids long. The V end was cut by 7 bases, the J end by 4 bases, with 16 bases between. The CDR3 DNA reads TGCAGCGCTGGCCTTCGAGGTAGCACTGAAGCTTTCTTT. Its translation is CSAGLRGSTEAFF. The full variable domain, with the rest looked up from reference TRBV29-1 and TRBJ1-1, is SAVISQKPSRDICQRGTSLTIQCQVDSQVTMMFWYRQQPGQSLTLIATANQGSEATYESGFVIDKFPISRPNLTFSTLTVSNMSPEDSSIYLCSAGLRGSTEAFFGQGTRLTVV.

This chain connects TRBV27 to TRBJ2-1; D call uncertain. The CDR3 runs 12 residues. Germline values: CDR1 MNHEY, CDR2 SMNVEV (reference sequence). The CDR3: CGGPHSYNEQFF. The CDR3 DNA reads TGTGGCGGCCCTCACTCCTACAATGAGCAGTTCTTC.

The V and J genes are TRBV19 and TRBJ1-5; D unclear. The CDR3 loop spans 15 amino acids. Germline lookup yields CDR1 LNHDA and CDR2 SQIVND (reference sequence). Trimming cost V 5 bases and J 5 bases, with 16 bases left between them. CDR3 nucleotides: TGTGCCAGTAGTTTGGGGAGCGGAGGGTATCAGCCCCAGCATTTT. As protein: CASSLGSGGYQPQHF.

The rearrangement links TRBV7-2 to TRBJ2-1; no reliable D call. The CDR3 is 11 amino acids. V lost 5 bases and J lost 9, with 8 bases in between. The V gene's germline CDR1 is SGHTA and CDR2 FQGNSA. The CDR3 region is CASSTVGEQFF. As DNA, the CDR3 is TGTGCCAGCAGCACGGTTGGTGAGCAGTTCTTC. The entire variable domain, with the rest obtained from reference TRBV7-2 and TRBJ2-1, is as follows: GAGVSQSPSNKVTEKGKDVELRCDPISGHTALYWYRQSLGQGLEFLIYFQGNSAPDKSGLPSDRFSAERTGGSVSTLTIQRTQQEDSAVYLCASSTVGEQFFGPGTRLTVL.

This clone occurred once. The chain carries TRBV28 and TRBJ1-1; D not certain. The CDR3 is made up of 12 amino acids. From germline, CDR1 is MDHEN and CDR2 SYDVKM. The V gene lost 2 bases and the J gene lost 5 bases, with 6 bases spanning the gap. CDR3 nucleotide sequence: TGTGCCAGCAGTTTAGGTAGAACTGAAGCTTTCTTT. This encodes CASSLGRTEAFF.

The J gene is TRBJ2-1, the V gene TRBV7-2; tentative D call: TRBD2 (5 bases). Trimming removed 5 bases from V and 14 bases from J, with 16 bases in between. This CDR3 has 12 amino acids. Germline V gene data show CDR1 as SGHTA and CDR2 as FQGNSA. The chain's CDR3 is CASSLDRGRKFF. The CDR3 DNA is TGTGCCAGCAGCCTAGATAGAGGGCGGAAGTTCTTC.

The gene calls are TRBV4-3 and TRBJ2-2; 8 bases agree with TRBD2. CDR1 is LGHNA, CDR2 YSLEER, per germline. The CDR3 extends over 20 amino acids. J was trimmed by 0 bases and V by 0 bases; bases with no gene match: 12. CDR3 protein: CASSQEFRGRFRTNTGELFF. The DNA for the CDR3 is TGCGCCAGCAGCCAAGAGTTCCGCGGGAGGTTCCGGACGAACACCGGGGAGCTGTTTTTT.

J is TRBJ2-7 and V is TRBV6-2 or TRBV6-3, with D maybe TRBD2 (5 bases). Germline CDR1 MNHEY, CDR2 SVGEGT. The CDR3 consists of 15 residues. V dropped 6 bases and J dropped 5 bases, with 20 bases sitting between them. The CDR3 is CASSRLTKRFDEQYF. In nucleotides, the CDR3 is TGTGCCAGCAGCCGACTGACTAAACGTTTTGACGAGCAGTACTTC.

CDR3 residues: CASSLPLADTGELFF. CDR3 DNA sequence: TGTGCCAGCAGTTTACCCTTAGCGGACACCGGGGAGCTGTTTTTT. This sequence joins TRBV28 and TRBJ2-2; D is perhaps TRBD2 (6 bases). The germline gives CDR1 MDHEN, CDR2 SYDVKM. V lost 2 bases to trimming and J lost 3 bases, with 10 bases between them. The CDR3 totals 15 residues.

V usage is TRBV19 and J usage is TRBJ1-2; D call uncertain. V lost 5 bases, J lost 2 bases, and 15 bases lay in between. The germline CDR1 and CDR2 sequences are LNHDA and SQIVND (reference sequence). This CDR3 comprises 15 residues. The CDR3: CASSFRRRPNYGYTF. CDR3 nucleotide sequence: TGTGCCAGTAGTTTCCGCCGGCGGCCCAACTATGGCTACACCTTC.

The genes are TRBV28 and TRBJ2-7, with TRBD2 identical over 9 bases. Germline V gene data show CDR1 as MDHEN and CDR2 as SYDVKM. CDR3 size: 17 residues. After removal of 5 bases from V and 4 bases from J, the junction contained 15 bases not matched to a gene. The CDR3: CASSPGAGVSGRYEQYF. For the CDR3, the DNA is TGTGCCAGCAGTCCCGGGGCCGGAGTTAGCGGGAGATACGAGCAGTACTTC. Full variable domain (missing parts from reference TRBV28 and TRBJ2-7): DVKVTQSSRYLVKRTGEKVFLECVQDMDHENMFWYRQDPGLGLRLIYFSYDVKMKEKGDIPEGYSVSREKKERFSLILESASTNQTSMYLCASSPGAGVSGRYEQYFGPGTRLTVT.

The rearrangement links TRBV29-1 to TRBJ2-3; a possible D gene is TRBD1 (6 bases). The CDR3 is 15 residues long. Germline lookup yields CDR1 SQVTM and CDR2 ANQGSEA. Trimming removed 5 bases at V and 2 bases at J, with 17 bases between. DNA for the CDR3: TGCAGCGTTTCGGCGGACAGTACCCTCACAGATACGCAGTATTTT. It translates to CSVSADSTLTDTQYF.

The chain is built from TRBV9 and TRBJ2-7; D is perhaps TRBD2 (6 bases). Looked up from germline, CDR1 is SGDLS and CDR2 is YYNGEE. Trimming removed 4 bases from V and 0 bases from J, with 14 bases in between. This CDR3 has 15 residues. CDR3 in DNA: TGTGCCAGCAGCTTTGGGACTGTTTCCTCCTACGAGCAGTACTTC. This sequence encodes CASSFGTVSSYEQYF.

DNA of the CDR3: TGCAGTGCTAGTCCGGGACTGACGAATGAAAAACTGTTTTTT. It is translated as CSASPGLTNEKLFF. The chain is built from TRBV20-1 and TRBJ1-4, with D possibly being TRBD1 (5 bases). The V and J ends lost 3 bases and 5 bases respectively, with 13 bases between them. The CDR3 has 14 residues. Germline lookup yields CDR1 DFQATT and CDR2 SNEGSKA (reference sequence).

V and J are TRBV9 and TRBJ2-1, with D unresolved. V lost 0 bases and J 8 bases, leaving 9 bases between the germline ends. Germline V gene sequence: CDR1 SGDLS, CDR2 YYNGEE. This CDR3 has 13 residues. This CDR3 reads CASSVAPQDEQFF. In DNA, the CDR3 is TGTGCCAGCAGCGTAGCCCCCCAGGATGAGCAGTTCTTC.